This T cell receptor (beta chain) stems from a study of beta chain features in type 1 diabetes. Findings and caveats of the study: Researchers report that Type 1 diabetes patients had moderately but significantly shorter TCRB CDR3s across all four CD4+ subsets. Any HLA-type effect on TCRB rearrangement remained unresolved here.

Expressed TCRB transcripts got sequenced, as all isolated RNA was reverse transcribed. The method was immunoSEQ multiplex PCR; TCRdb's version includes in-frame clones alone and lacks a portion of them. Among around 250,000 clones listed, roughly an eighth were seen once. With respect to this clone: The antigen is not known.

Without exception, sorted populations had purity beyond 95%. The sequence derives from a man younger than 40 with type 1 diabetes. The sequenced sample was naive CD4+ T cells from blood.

CDR3 DNA: TGTGCCAGCAGTCTAGCGGGAGTGCGGGCAGATACGCAGTATTTT. This encodes CASSLAGVRADTQYF. The chain employs TRBV7-3 and TRBJ2-3; 10 bases map to TRBD2. CDR1 SGHTA and CDR2 FQGTGA come from the germline V gene. V gave up 6 bases and J gave up 4 bases; unmatched junction bases: 7. CDR3 length: 15 amino acids.